The 4 T cell receptor beta chains below come from one sample, sequenced in a study of blood T cell repertoires in COVID-19. Some clones are missing from TCRdb's copy, which holds only in-frame ones; the method was immunoSEQ multiplex PCR. Among around 150,000 clones listed, around 90% were seen once. Material for sequencing was peripheral blood. The receptors stem from a man between 60 and 75 years old with active or convalescent COVID-19.

CDR3 bases: TGTGCCAGCAGCTTAAGCGGACAGGGCAATCAGCCCCAGCATTTT. Amino acid sequence: CASSLSGQGNQPQHF. J is TRBJ1-5 and V is TRBV7-6; TRBD1 agrees at 7 bases. The trim removed 2 bases at V and 2 bases at J, leaving 3 bases unmatched. This CDR3 is built from 15 residues. Germline V gives CDR1 SGHVS, CDR2 FNYEAQ. Full variable domain (missing parts from reference TRBV7-6 and TRBJ1-5): GAGVSQSPRYKVTKRGQDVALRCDPISGHVSLYWYRQALGQGPEFLTYFNYEAQQDKSGLPNDRFSAERPEGSISTLTIQRTEQRDSAMYRCASSLSGQGNQPQHFGDGTRLSIL.

This chain connects TRBV5-1 to TRBJ1-1; TRBD1 agrees at 10 bases. CDR3 length: 18 amino acids. V dropped 0 bases and J dropped 6; count of bases not matched to a gene: 14. Germline CDR1 reads SGHRS; CDR2 reads YFSETQ. CDR3 sequence: CASSLGQGAAGWTAEAFF. CDR3 in DNA: TGCGCCAGCAGCTTGGGACAGGGGGCCGCGGGCTGGACTGCTGAAGCTTTCTTT.

The chain has TRBV18 and TRBJ2-1; D may be TRBD2 (7 bases). Germline-derived CDR1 and CDR2 are KGHSH and LQKENI. This CDR3 region has 12 residues. V shed 8 bases and J shed 9 bases, with 14 bases lying between them. The CDR3 region is CASAQGGGEQFF. CDR3 nucleotides: TGTGCCAGCGCCCAGGGAGGGGGTGAGCAGTTCTTC.

The gene calls are TRBV6-7 and TRBJ2-1; 8 bases align to TRBD2. TRBV6-7 is identified as an open reading frame with a role that is uncertain. This CDR3 region has 15 residues. V lost 4 bases and J lost 5; bases outside the gene matches: 7. As DNA, the CDR3 is TGTGCCAGCAGTTGGGAGCGGGAGATCCACAATGAGCAGTTCTTC. This gives the protein CASSWEREIHNEQFF.